This T cell receptor beta chain was obtained from a study of T cells in Graves' hyperthyroidism and ophthalmopathy. The overall study: Peripheral blood samples were taken at initial diagnosis, prior to any treatment.

Using RNA transcripts as the source, TCR beta CDR3 regions were amplified. Carried out on the TCR CDR3, a first-round RT-PCR used the HTBI primer set. TCRdb reprocessed the multiplex PCR reads with MiXCR, giving one entry per CDR3 protein. The table has roughly 740,000 distinct CDR3 sequences, about a sixth seen once. Lactation, pregnancy, other autoimmune disease or uncontrolled infection led to exclusion of patients. The V and J ends lost 7 bases and 8 bases respectively, with 15 bases between them. The germline V gene encodes CDR1 LNHDA and CDR2 SQIVND (reference sequence). CDR3 length: 13 amino acids.

The sequence was collected from a man aged 18 to 29 with Graves' hyperthyroidism. This chain links TRBV19 with TRBJ2-1; possible D gene TRBD2, 6 bases. The sequenced sample was blood. Here the CDR3 DNA reads TGTGCCAGTAATTTTGACAAGCGGGATGAGCAGTTCTTC. Its protein product is CASNFDKRDEQFF.